A selection of T cell receptor beta chains follows, all from one sample in a study of T cells in Graves' hyperthyroidism and ophthalmopathy. TCRdb reprocessed the multiplex PCR reads with MiXCR, giving one entry per CDR3 protein. This sample has around 690,000 distinct CDR3 sequences, with 15% to 20% found just once. Specimen: blood. These receptors came from a man aged 45-60 years with Graves' hyperthyroidism. CDR3s include the opening cysteine and the closing phenylalanine or tryptophan. D genes are given only for firm matches. Size tells how often a clone was seen (once, few, many) or the class of an expanded clone, and some rows leave it out.

D: .; size: few; J: TRBJ1-5; V: TRBV25-1; DNA: TGTGCCAGCAGTGAATCGGGGGGAGGAAATCAGCCCCAGCATTTT; CDR3: CASSESGGGNQPQHF
D: .; size: many; J: TRBJ2-3; V: TRBV12-3/TRBV12-4; DNA: TGTGCCAGCAGTTTGGGCGTGCGCACAGATACGCAGTATTTT; CDR3: CASSLGVRTDTQYF
D: .; size: many; J: TRBJ1-4; V: TRBV20-1; DNA: TGCAGTGCTAGACCCCGGGGGGAGGGGTATGAAAAACTGTTTTTT; CDR3: CSARPRGEGYEKLFF
D: .; size: many; J: TRBJ1-1; V: TRBV13; DNA: TGTGCCAGCAGCTTTTTTCGGGGGGAGAACACTGAAGCTTTCTTT; CDR3: CASSFFRGENTEAFF
D: TRBD1; size: few; J: TRBJ1-2; V: TRBV18; DNA: TGTGCCAGCTCACAGACAGGGGTCGGCTACACCTTC; CDR3: CASSQTGVGYTF
D: TRBD1; size: .; J: TRBJ1-3; V: TRBV9; DNA: TGTGCCAGCAGCGAAAAGGGACAGGGGGCGCCTGGAAACACCATATATTTT; CDR3: CASSEKGQGAPGNTIYF
D: TRBD1; size: .; J: TRBJ2-5; V: TRBV11-2; DNA: TGTGCCAGTACAGGGGATTACCAAGAGACCCAGTACTTC; CDR3: CASTGDYQETQYF
D: .; size: few; J: TRBJ1-1; V: TRBV6-1; DNA: TGTGCCAGCAGTGAGGGCTACATGAACACTGAAGCTTTCTTT; CDR3: CASSEGYMNTEAFF
D: TRBD1; size: .; J: TRBJ2-5; V: TRBV9; DNA: TGTGCCAGCAGCGTAGAGGGACAGGAAGAGACCCACTACTTC; CDR3: CASSVEGQEETHYF
D: .; size: .; J: TRBJ2-1; V: TRBV29-1; DNA: TGCAGCGTAGAGAACAGACAGTCACTATACTACAATGAGCAGTTCTTC; CDR3: CSVENRQSLYYNEQFF
D: .; size: few; J: TRBJ2-7; V: TRBV20-1; DNA: TGCAGTGCTACGGGACCCCGCTCCTACGAGCAGTACTTC; CDR3: CSATGPRSYEQYF
D: .; size: few; J: TRBJ1-4; V: TRBV28; DNA: TGTGCCAGCAACATACCCGGGGGGAAACTGTTTTTT; CDR3: CASNIPGGKLFF
D: TRBD2; size: many; J: TRBJ2-1; V: TRBV2; DNA: TGTGCCACGCCGATAAGATATGACGGGACTAGCGGGAGTCGGTCCCATGAGCAGTTCTTC; CDR3: CATPIRYDGTSGSRSHEQFF
D: .; size: many; J: TRBJ2-7; V: TRBV12-3/TRBV12-4; DNA: TGTGCCAGCAGTTTTTGGGGAATTGGCTACGAGCAGTACTTC; CDR3: CASSFWGIGYEQYF
D: .; size: many; J: TRBJ2-7; V: TRBV29-1; DNA: TGCAGCGTTGATGGCAGGGGGACTCCCTACGAGCAGTACTTC; CDR3: CSVDGRGTPYEQYF
D: TRBD2; size: .; J: TRBJ2-4; V: TRBV6-2/TRBV6-3; DNA: TGTGCCACCTACGGGGAGGGTGGTGACATTCAGTACTTC; CDR3: CATYGEGGDIQYF
D: .; size: .; J: TRBJ1-4; V: TRBV9; DNA: TGTGCCAGCAGCGTAGACGGGGCGGACAAACTGTTTTTT; CDR3: CASSVDGADKLFF
D: .; size: .; J: TRBJ2-1; V: TRBV4-1; DNA: TGCGCCAGCAGCCAAGATTTTCGACTGGTACTCCGATACAATGAGCAGTTCTTC; CDR3: CASSQDFRLVLRYNEQFF